A selection of T cell receptor beta chains follows, all from one sample in a study of T cell changes during pregnancy in multiple sclerosis. Assay: immunoSEQ multiplex PCR; the TCRdb copy retains only in-frame clones and omits some. Here the sample spans around 110,000 clones, around 92% being singletons. The sequencing here drew on peripheral blood, taken in the third trimester of pregnancy. The receptors shown here come from a female donor in good health, enrolled as a control in a pregnancy study. Each CDR3 is given with its conserved first and last residue. Each record gives: D gene, V gene, clone size, J gene, CDR3 DNA, CDR3 protein. The D gene is left open where the match is weak. Clone sizes are given selectively: once, few, many, or a class where the clone is expanded.

NA	TRBV5-1	NA	TRBJ2-7	TGCGCCAGCAGCTGGGACGGGAGCTCCTACGAGCAGTACTTC	CASSWDGSSYEQYF
NA	TRBV11-3	NA	TRBJ1-1	TGTGCCAGCAGCACCACAGGAATGAACACTGAAGCTTTCTTT	CASSTTGMNTEAFF
TRBD1	TRBV9	NA	TRBJ2-6	TGTGCCAGCAGCGTGGCAGGGGGCTCTGGGGCCAACGTCCTGACTTTC	CASSVAGGSGANVLTF
NA	TRBV19	NA	TRBJ2-2	TGTGCCAGTAGTCGGAGCCCTACTACGAACACCGGGGAGCTGTTTTTT	CASSRSPTTNTGELFF
NA	TRBV29-1	NA	TRBJ1-2	TGCAGCGTTGAAGATGGGGAGAAGTATGGCTACACCTTC	CSVEDGEKYGYTF
NA	TRBV4-3	few	TRBJ1-2	TGCGCCAGCAGCCAAGATCATGACCCCCTGGAGGGCTACACCTTC	CASSQDHDPLEGYTF
TRBD2	TRBV13	NA	TRBJ2-3	TGTGCCAGCAGCTCGAAACTAGCGGGGGGGGTCGCAGATACGCAGTATTTT	CASSSKLAGGVADTQYF
TRBD1	TRBV18	NA	TRBJ1-2	TGTGCCAGCTCACCCCGGGGGACAGGGACCAGGGACAACTATGGCTACACCTTC	CASSPRGTGTRDNYGYTF
TRBD1	TRBV9	few	TRBJ2-3	TGTGCCAGCAGCGTAGTCGGACAGGGGAAAGATACGCAGTATTTT	CASSVVGQGKDTQYF
NA	TRBV4-3	NA	TRBJ1-1	TGCGCCAGCAGCCAAGTAATCGGGAAGATGGACACTGAAGCTTTCTTT	CASSQVIGKMDTEAFF
NA	TRBV7-8	NA	TRBJ1-5	TGTGCCAGCAGCTTAGCACAGGTTGCGAAGCCCCAGCATTTT	CASSLAQVAKPQHF
NA	TRBV5-4	NA	TRBJ2-3	TGTGCCAGCAGCCCATGGGGGGGGCCCACAGATACGCAGTATTTT	CASSPWGGPTDTQYF
NA	TRBV29-1	NA	TRBJ2-3	TGCAGCGTCTCTTTCGGACTCGTAAGCACAGATACGCAGTATTTT	CSVSFGLVSTDTQYF
NA	TRBV21-1	NA	TRBJ1-2	TGTGCCAGCAGCAGTCTCGGGGGGGGAACCTTTGAGGACTACACCTTC	CASSSLGGGTFEDYTF
TRBD2	TRBV5-4	NA	TRBJ2-7	TGTGCCAGCAGCTTGTATGGCGGGGGGGGCTACGAGCAGTACTTC	CASSLYGGGGYEQYF
NA	TRBV29-1	NA	TRBJ1-2	TGCAGCGTCTTGCTCGGGGAGCGCTACACCTTC	CSVLLGERYTF
NA	TRBV11-2	few	TRBJ1-1	TGTGCCAGCAGCGTGAACAGGGAGCGCTCTGAAGCTTTCTTT	CASSVNRERSEAFF
NA	TRBV11-3	NA	TRBJ2-1	TGTGCCAGCAGCCCTCGCAATGAGCAGTTCTTC	CASSPRNEQFF
NA	TRBV25-1	NA	TRBJ2-2	TGTGCCAGCAGTGTCCCTCTAGATAATACCGGGGAGCTGTTTTTT	CASSVPLDNTGELFF
TRBD1	TRBV5-6	NA	TRBJ1-2	TGTGCCAGCAGGACAGGGTACGACTATGGCTACACCTTC	CASRTGYDYGYTF
TRBD1	TRBV4-1	NA	TRBJ2-5	TGCGCCAGCAGCCGAGGGGGCGTAGAGACCCAGTACTTC	CASSRGGVETQYF
NA	TRBV20-1	NA	TRBJ2-7	TGCAGTGCCCTCCTCTACGAGCAGTACTTC	CSALLYEQYF
TRBD1	TRBV4-2	NA	TRBJ1-5	TGTGCCAGCAGCCAAGTCGGTCCTGGGACAGCCTGGCAGCCCCAGCATTTT	CASSQVGPGTAWQPQHF
TRBD1	TRBV5-6	NA	TRBJ1-4	TGTGCCAGCAGCCTGGGGAGTACAGGGGAGAGTGAAAAACTGTTTTTT	CASSLGSTGESEKLFF
NA	TRBV5-1	NA	TRBJ1-2	TGCGCCAGCAGCTTTTCAGGTGACAACTATGGCTACACCTTC	CASSFSGDNYGYTF
TRBD2	TRBV14	NA	TRBJ2-1	TGTGCCAGCAGCCGGAGCGGGGGGACCTACAATGAGCAGTTCTTC	CASSRSGGTYNEQFF
NA	TRBV5-4	NA	TRBJ1-2	TGTGCCAGCAGCTTAGGGGGACCTTATGGCTACACCTTC	CASSLGGPYGYTF
TRBD1	TRBV5-4	NA	TRBJ1-5	TGTGCCAGCAGCACAGGGGGAAATCAGCCCCAGCATTTT	CASSTGGNQPQHF
TRBD2	TRBV11-2	NA	TRBJ2-3	TGTGCCAGCAGGCGACTAGCGGGGGGTCCTACTAGCACAGATACGCAGTATTTT	CASRRLAGGPTSTDTQYF
NA	TRBV4-3	NA	TRBJ2-3	TGCGCCAGCAGCCAAGAACCCAGACACACAGATACGCAGTATTTT	CASSQEPRHTDTQYF
NA	TRBV6-5	NA	TRBJ1-2	TGTGCCAGCAGTCAACAGGGAGGGGCGGGTGACACCTTC	CASSQQGGAGDTF
NA	TRBV2	NA	TRBJ1-1	TGTGCCAGCAGCCCGGCGGTAAGAGCTTTCTTT	CASSPAVRAFF
NA	TRBV9	NA	TRBJ2-2	TGTGCCAGCAGCCCGAGCGGGCTTGGCACCGGGGAGCTGTTTTTT	CASSPSGLGTGELFF
NA	TRBV7-3	NA	TRBJ1-1	TGTGCCAGCAGCTTAACCCAGGGAGGCACTGAAGCTTTCTTT	CASSLTQGGTEAFF
NA	TRBV6-5	few	TRBJ1-2	TGTGCCAGCAGTTCGGGTGACAGGAGGTACTATGGCTACACCTTC	CASSSGDRRYYGYTF
TRBD1	TRBV7-8	NA	TRBJ1-2	TGTGCCAGCAGCCTAACGGGACAGGGACGCCTAAACTATGGCTACACCTTC	CASSLTGQGRLNYGYTF
TRBD1	TRBV5-8	NA	TRBJ2-2	TGTGCCAGCAGTTCCGGGACAGGTCTTGACACCGGGGAGCTGTTTTTT	CASSSGTGLDTGELFF
TRBD1	TRBV7-9	NA	TRBJ2-7	TGTGCCAGCAGCTTAGGGGTCGGGACAGGGGAGTCCGAGCAGTACTTC	CASSLGVGTGESEQYF
NA	TRBV5-6	NA	TRBJ1-5	TGTGCCAGCAGCGCCGGAGGTCAGCCCCAGCATTTT	CASSAGGQPQHF
TRBD1	TRBV7-8	NA	TRBJ1-5	TGTGCCAGCAGCTTAGGGCACAGGGGGCGGAATCAGCCCCAGCATTTT	CASSLGHRGRNQPQHF
NA	TRBV30	NA	TRBJ1-5	TGTGCCTGGAGTGGGGGCGGAGACCAGCCCCAGCATTTT	CAWSGGGDQPQHF
NA	TRBV2	NA	TRBJ1-1	TGTGCCCAGGGTGTCCCTGAAGCTTTCTTT	CAQGVPEAFF
TRBD1	TRBV5-8	NA	TRBJ1-5	TGTGCCAGCAGCTTGGGACAGGGCAGGGTTAGCAATCAGCCCCAGCATTTT	CASSLGQGRVSNQPQHF
NA	TRBV11-3	NA	TRBJ2-5	TGTGCCAGCAGCTTCAGGGGAGAGACCCAGTACTTC	CASSFRGETQYF
TRBD1	TRBV7-6	NA	TRBJ1-1	TGTGCCAGCACGGGACAGGGTGCAGGTGAAGCTTTCTTT	CASTGQGAGEAFF
NA	TRBV11-1	NA	TRBJ2-2	TGTGCCAGCAGCTTACGATCCAGCGGATATTGGCCCGGGGAGCTGTTTTTT	CASSLRSSGYWPGELFF
TRBD1	TRBV4-3	NA	TRBJ1-1	TGCGCCAGCAGCCAAGAAAGGGTACAGGGGTTGCGCACTGAAGCTTTCTTT	CASSQERVQGLRTEAFF
TRBD2	TRBV7-3	NA	TRBJ2-2	TGTGCCAGCAGCTTAGCGGGACTAGCGGGGAACACCGGGGAGCTGTTTTTT	CASSLAGLAGNTGELFF
NA	TRBV4-2	NA	TRBJ1-6	TGTGCCAGCAGCCAAGAATGGCGGGCCCCCGTCTCACCCCTCCACTTT	CASSQEWRAPVSPLHF
TRBD1	TRBV11-2	NA	TRBJ2-7	TGTGCCAGCAGGCAGACAGGGGACCACGAGCAGTACTTC	CASRQTGDHEQYF
TRBD1	TRBV7-2	NA	TRBJ2-1	TGTGCCAGCAGCTTAGTTGGACAGGGGGCGGTCAATGAGCAGTTCTTC	CASSLVGQGAVNEQFF
NA	TRBV5-6	NA	TRBJ1-5	TGTGCCAGCAGCTTGGGACAGAATAGCAATCAGCCCCAGCATTTT	CASSLGQNSNQPQHF
NA	TRBV11-2	NA	TRBJ1-1	TGTGCCAGCAGCTTATCCAGGGGAAACACTGAAGCTTTCTTT	CASSLSRGNTEAFF
TRBD2	TRBV6-5	NA	TRBJ2-3	TGTGCCAGCAGTTTACTAGCGGGGGGCACAGATACGCAGTATTTT	CASSLLAGGTDTQYF
TRBD1	TRBV14	once	TRBJ1-3	TGTGCCAGCAGCCCCCAGACAGGGGTCAGCACCATATATTTT	CASSPQTGVSTIYF